Presented here are 3 T cell receptor beta chains from one specimen sequenced in a study of metastatic and nonmetastatic thyroid tumors. TCRdb reanalyzed the PCR reads via MiXCR. The sample contains over 25,000 clones, roughly 17% of which appear only once. Patients were all untreated before their thyroid surgery. Sequencing was done on a sample of blood. These receptors were collected from a male donor with papillary thyroid cancer or a benign thyroid nodule (not recorded which). Some clones in this sample may be carry-over from other donors' samples.

This clone has ten or more counts. This chain connects TRBV18 to TRBJ1-1, with unresolved D. The CDR3 has 15 residues. V lost 1 base to trimming and J lost 1 base, with 10 bases between them. Per germline, CDR1 KGHSH and CDR2 LQKENI. CDR3 amino acids: CASSPLAAENTEAFF. The CDR3 nucleotides read TGTGCCAGCTCACCACTGGCAGCTGAGAACACTGAAGCTTTCTTT.

This clone was counted many times. V and J are TRBV4-2 and TRBJ1-6; D ambiguous. CDR1 and CDR2 (germline): LGHNA, YNFKEQ. The length of the CDR3 is 17 residues. V lost 1 base to trimming and J lost 7 bases, with 17 bases between them. This CDR3 reads CASSQGPLQQLNSPLHF. The CDR3 DNA reads TGTGCCAGCAGCCAAGGGCCCCTACAGCAACTAAATTCACCCCTCCACTTT.

This clone was observed at least ten times. V and J are TRBV10-1 and TRBJ2-2, with 13 bases identical to TRBD2. The CDR3 runs to 15 residues. Trimming removed 9 bases from V and 6 bases from J; junction bases left unmatched: 7. Germline CDR1 and CDR2: WNHNN and SYGVQD (reference sequence). The CDR3 reads CASQPGLAGSGELFF. The CDR3 nucleotides read TGCGCCAGTCAACCGGGACTAGCGGGGTCCGGGGAGCTGTTTTTT.